This T cell receptor beta chain stems from a study of blood T cell repertoires in COVID-19. This clone has a single count. In the original processing: The assay estimated nucleated cells by amplifying reference gene primers. Sequencing was performed with immunoSEQ multiplex PCR; in TCRdb, only in-frame clones are kept and a portion is missing. V, J and clone size were drawn from that table, and D and trimming were deduced from the DNA. The table shows about 260,000 clones, with around 86% occurring only once. Trimming took off 5 bases at V and 3 bases at J, with 11 bases between the two ends. The CDR3 has 15 residues. Germline lookup yields CDR1 MGHRA and CDR2 YSYEKL.

The chain uses TRBV4-1 and TRBJ1-6, with unresolved D. This TCR came from a middle-aged woman who had recovered from COVID-19. The specimen was peripheral blood. In DNA form, the CDR3 reads TGCGCCAGCAGCATAAGAGTCTTCTATAATTCACCCCTCCACTTT. It codes for CASSIRVFYNSPLHF.